The next 31 T cell receptor beta chains were all read from a single sample in a study of lymphopenia after photon versus proton radiotherapy. Produced via immunoSEQ multiplex PCR; TCRdb's table is partial and in-frame only. Of about 83,000 clones detected, about 86% appear once; the ten largest clones hold about 1.3%. The sample in question was peripheral blood, obtained from a patient treated with proton-based radiotherapy. The receptors derive from a man between 60 and 75 years old with pancreatic cancer.

The chain recombines TRBV10-3 with TRBJ2-1; 9 bases agree with TRBD2. The CDR3 extends over 15 amino acids. Germline V gene sequence: CDR1 ENHRY, CDR2 SYGVKD. V gave up 2 bases and J gave up 6 bases; unmatched junction bases: 5. The CDR3 nucleotides read TGTGCCATCAGTGAGGTTAGCGGGAGAACCAATGAGCAGTTCTTC. It translates to CAISEVSGRTNEQFF.

The V gene is TRBV19, the J gene TRBJ1-5; 12 bases are a match to TRBD1. The CDR3 length is 19 residues. In germline, CDR1 is LNHDA, CDR2 SQIVND (reference sequence). Trimming cost V 5 bases and J 0 bases; bases outside gene matches: 11. Written as DNA, the CDR3 is TGTGCCAGTAGTCGGACCGGGACAGGGGGCCTTAATAGCAATCAGCCCCAGCATTTT. Translated: CASSRTGTGGLNSNQPQHF. The variable domain in full, completed from reference TRBV19 and TRBJ1-5, reads DGGITQSPKYLFRKEGQNVTLSCEQNLNHDAMYWYRQDPGQGLRLIYYSQIVNDFQKGDIAEGYSVSREKKESFPLTVTSAQKNPTAFYLCASSRTGTGGLNSNQPQHFGDGTRLSIL.

The chain links TRBV4-1 to TRBJ2-5; TRBD1 matches 8 bases. J gave up 5 bases and V 2 bases, and 4 bases lay outside the gene matches. Germline CDR1 and CDR2: MGHRA and YSYEKL. The CDR3 loop spans 14 amino acids. DNA of the CDR3: TGCGCCAGCAGCCAACCAGGGGGCTGGGAGACCCAGTACTTC. It is translated as CASSQPGGWETQYF.

This sequence joins TRBV7-2 and TRBJ2-1; D perhaps matches TRBD2 (6 bases). The CDR3 runs to 12 residues. The germline V gene has CDR1 SGHTA and CDR2 FQGNSA. V was trimmed by 3 bases and J by 12 bases, leaving 12 bases between them. The CDR3: CASSFAQEGQFF. CDR3 sequence (DNA): TGTGCCAGCAGCTTCGCTCAGGAGGGGCAGTTCTTC.

This sequence joins TRBV5-1 and TRBJ1-1; 9 positions agree with TRBD1. Germline V gene data show CDR1 as SGHRS and CDR2 as YFSETQ. V was pared by 4 bases and J by 4 bases, with 17 bases of the junction left unmatched. The CDR3 extends over 18 amino acids. CDR3 residues: CASSVLQGAGNSGTEAFF. In DNA form, the CDR3 reads TGCGCCAGCAGCGTCCTACAGGGGGCAGGGAATTCCGGCACTGAAGCTTTCTTT.

The chain is built from TRBV7-8 and TRBJ2-5, with TRBD1 as a possible D gene (5 bases). The CDR3 contains 15 residues. The germline CDR1 and CDR2 sequences are SGHVS and FQNEAQ. Trimming took 1 base from V and 5 from J, leaving 14 bases between them. The CDR3 DNA reads as TGTGCCAGCAGCTTAGTCGCTGGGGCGCATGAGACCCAGTACTTC. Translation: CASSLVAGAHETQYF.

This sequence joins TRBV30 and TRBJ1-5; 9 bases are shared with TRBD1. Germline CDR1 GTSNPN, CDR2 SVGIG (reference sequence). With V trimmed by 2 bases and J by 6 bases, 8 bases remained unmatched. There are 15 residues in the CDR3. The CDR3 is CAWSSGTGGIQPQHF. The CDR3 bases are TGTGCCTGGAGTAGTGGTACAGGGGGCATTCAGCCCCAGCATTTT.

The chain carries TRBV4-2 and TRBJ1-5, with D maybe TRBD1 (6 bases). Between the trimmed V and J ends, which lost 3 bases and 5 bases, there was a span of 11 bases. The CDR3 spans 14 residues. The V gene's germline CDR1 is LGHNA and CDR2 YNFKEQ. The DNA for the CDR3 is TGTGCCAGCAGCCACCAAGGGACATATCAGCCCCAGCATTTT. Its translation: CASSHQGTYQPQHF.

The chain joins TRBV9 to TRBJ2-3, with a tentative D call TRBD1 (6 bases). V was cut by 4 bases and J by 0 bases, with 12 bases left in between. Germline V lookup: CDR1 SGDLS, CDR2 YYNGEE. This CDR3 is 15 amino acids long. CDR3 region: CASSSTGTSTDTQYF. For the CDR3, the DNA is TGTGCCAGCAGCTCTACCGGGACAAGCACAGATACGCAGTATTTT.

This chain joins TRBV6-1 and TRBJ2-7; a possible D gene is TRBD1 (6 bases). The V gene lost 6 bases and the J gene lost 2 bases, with 14 bases spanning the gap. CDR3 length: 14 amino acids. From germline, CDR1 is MNHNS and CDR2 SASEGT. The CDR3 loop reads CASSPGAQAYEQYF. DNA of the CDR3: TGTGCCAGCAGCCCAGGGGCGCAAGCCTACGAGCAGTACTTC.

The chain uses TRBV2 and TRBJ2-7; 11 positions match TRBD1. V dropped 7 bases and J dropped 3; count of bases not matched to a gene: 8. CDR1 is SNHLY, CDR2 FYNNEI, per germline. This CDR3 comprises 15 residues. CDR3 coding DNA: TGTGCCAGCATGGGTATAGGGACAGGGGGCTACGAGCAGTACTTC. This translates into CASMGIGTGGYEQYF.

This rearrangement joins TRBV7-9 to TRBJ2-3; 9 bases line up with TRBD1. Germline loops: CDR1 SEHNR, CDR2 FQNEAQ (reference sequence). V dropped 5 bases and J dropped 6; count of bases not matched to a gene: 9. The CDR3 covers 15 residues. The CDR3 here is CASSRTGQGSDTQYF. The CDR3 coding sequence is TGTGCCAGCAGCCGAACGGGACAGGGATCGGATACGCAGTATTTT.

CDR3 sequence reads: CAISGRGTPYNEQFF. CDR3 nucleotide sequence: TGTGCCATCAGTGGACGCGGGACCCCTTACAATGAGCAGTTCTTC. The chain combines TRBV10-3 with TRBJ2-1, with a weak D call TRBD2 (6 bases). This CDR3 is built from 15 residues. Germline loops: CDR1 ENHRY, CDR2 SYGVKD. Trimming left V 4 bases short and J 4 bases short, with 14 bases between.

The chain uses TRBV7-2 and TRBJ2-7, with TRBD2 matching 9 bases. This CDR3 region has 15 residues. CDR1 is SGHTA, CDR2 FQGNSA, per germline. Trimming removed 5 bases from V and 2 bases from J; junction bases left unmatched: 7. The CDR3 loop is CASSPGSGSPYEQYF. CDR3 bases: TGTGCCAGCAGCCCCGGTAGCGGGAGCCCCTACGAGCAGTACTTC.

The chain carries TRBV6-5 and TRBJ2-1; no clear D gene. Germline V gene data show CDR1 as MNHEY and CDR2 as SVGAGI. CDR3 length: 16 amino acids. Trimming took 2 bases from V and 0 from J, leaving 11 bases between them. CDR3 in DNA: TGTGCCAGCAGTTACGTCCGGAAAAGCTCCTACAATGAGCAGTTCTTC. Translated, it gives CASSYVRKSSYNEQFF.

This clone appeared a few times. V and J are TRBV19 and TRBJ2-6, with 8 positions matching TRBD1. Germline CDR1 is LNHDA and CDR2 is SQIVND (reference sequence). CDR3 length: 14 amino acids. Losses at the gene ends were 9 bases for V and 2 bases for J; bases not matched to a gene: 3. In nucleotides, the CDR3 is TGTGCCAGCGACAGGGGCCCTGGGGCCAACGTCCTGACTTTC. Its protein product is CASDRGPGANVLTF. Full variable domain (remainder filled in from reference TRBV19 and TRBJ2-6): DGGITQSPKYLFRKEGQNVTLSCEQNLNHDAMYWYRQDPGQGLRLIYYSQIVNDFQKGDIAEGYSVSREKKESFPLTVTSAQKNPTAFYLCASDRGPGANVLTFGAGSRLTVL.

The rearrangement uses TRBV28 and TRBJ1-5; D is perhaps TRBD1 (6 bases). Germline V CDR1 and CDR2: MDHEN, SYDVKM. V lost 6 bases, J lost 1 base, and 16 bases lay in between. The CDR3 totals 16 residues. The CDR3 here is CASSLGGSPSNQPQHF. The CDR3 DNA is TGTGCCAGCAGCTTAGGGGGGAGCCCAAGCAATCAGCCCCAGCATTTT.

This chain links TRBV6-5 with TRBJ1-5, with 8 bases lining up with TRBD1. J was trimmed by 4 bases and V by 5 bases; bases with no gene match: 1. This CDR3 spans 13 amino acids. The germline V gene has CDR1 MNHEY and CDR2 SVGAGI. The CDR3 spells CASSRDRNQPQHF. For the CDR3, the DNA is TGTGCCAGCAGTCGGGACAGGAATCAGCCCCAGCATTTT.

The chain links TRBV28 to TRBJ2-4; the D call may be TRBD1 or TRBD2 (5 bases each). The CDR3 runs to 17 residues. Trimming removed 5 bases from V and 0 bases from J, with 17 bases in between. Germline-derived CDR1 and CDR2 are MDHEN and SYDVKM. CDR3 amino acids: CASSPGLTPLAKNIQYF. CDR3 DNA: TGTGCCAGCAGTCCGGGGCTTACCCCGCTAGCCAAAAACATTCAGTACTTC.

The genes are TRBV7-9 and TRBJ2-1; D is possibly TRBD1 (6 bases). CDR1 SEHNR and CDR2 FQNEAQ come from the germline V gene (reference sequence). The CDR3 loop spans 14 amino acids. V lost 0 bases and J lost 9, with 12 bases in between. CDR3 DNA: TGTGCCAGCAGCTTAGCTACAGGGATTAGTGAGCAGTTCTTC. This translates into CASSLATGISEQFF.

This clone has a handful of counts. The V gene is TRBV27, the J gene TRBJ2-1, with 9 nucleotides matching TRBD1. J was trimmed by 7 bases and V by 0 bases; bases with no gene match: 7. The CDR3 is 16 residues long. The V gene's germline CDR1 is MNHEY and CDR2 SMNVEV (reference sequence). The CDR3 spells CASSLSITGGFNEQFF. The CDR3, as DNA: TGTGCCAGCAGTTTATCGATCACAGGGGGCTTTAATGAGCAGTTCTTC.

J is TRBJ2-7 and V is TRBV14; 7 bases map to TRBD1. The CDR3 length is 16 residues. Germline V gives CDR1 SGHDN, CDR2 FVKESK. V shed 5 bases and J 2 bases; nucleotides not matched to a gene: 12. The CDR3 DNA is TGTGCCAGCAGCACCCGACAGGGAAGGGGAACCTACGAGCAGTACTTC. It specifies CASSTRQGRGTYEQYF.

V is TRBV2 and J is TRBJ1-1; a weak D match, TRBD1 (6 bases). The CDR3 spans 15 residues. Germline CDR1 is SNHLY and CDR2 is FYNNEI. V was clipped by 3 bases and J by 1 base, with 12 bases between them. This CDR3 reads CASSDWGQGNTEAFF. DNA for the CDR3: TGTGCCAGCAGTGATTGGGGGCAGGGGAACACTGAAGCTTTCTTT.

The V and J genes are TRBV7-6 and TRBJ1-1, with 9 bases aligning to TRBD1. CDR3 length: 14 residues. Germline loops: CDR1 SGHVS, CDR2 FNYEAQ. The V and J ends lost 5 bases and 4 bases, in that order; junction bases with no gene match: 5. CDR3 coding DNA: TGTGCCAGCAGCCTGAGACAGGGGGGCACTGAAGCTTTCTTT. Protein sequence: CASSLRQGGTEAFF.

The CDR3 is CASSTTSGRWLDQPQHF. The CDR3 bases are TGTGCCAGCAGTACTACCTCGGGTAGGTGGTTGGATCAGCCCCAGCATTTT. This chain joins TRBV28 and TRBJ1-5; D ambiguous. This CDR3 contains 17 residues. Looked up from germline, CDR1 is MDHEN and CDR2 is SYDVKM. The germline V and J ends were trimmed by 5 bases and 5 bases, with 22 bases remaining between them.

The chain combines TRBV5-1 with TRBJ2-2; D is possibly TRBD2 (6 bases). This CDR3 has 15 residues. CDR1 is SGHRS, CDR2 YFSETQ, per germline. V shed 0 bases and J shed 7 bases, with 13 bases lying between them. The CDR3 protein is CASSLAGGTGGELFF. The CDR3 DNA is TGCGCCAGCAGCTTGGCCGGGGGAACAGGCGGGGAGCTGTTTTTT. Based on the CDR3 plus reference TRBV5-1 and TRBJ2-2, the full variable domain is KAGVTQTPRYLIKTRGQQVTLSCSPISGHRSVSWYQQTPGQGLQFLFEYFSETQRNKGNFPGRFSGRQFSNSRSEMNVSTLELGDSALYLCASSLAGGTGGELFFGEGSRLTVL.

The chain combines TRBV7-2 with TRBJ2-1; TRBD2 matches at 8 bases. This CDR3 is 16 amino acids long. V trimming: 6 bases; J trimming: 3 bases; junction bases outside the gene matches: 10. Germline V gene data show CDR1 as SGHTA and CDR2 as FQGNSA. Written as DNA, the CDR3 is TGTGCCAGCAGTCGAGATCTAACTAGCGGCTACAATGAGCAGTTCTTC. Amino acids: CASSRDLTSGYNEQFF.

J is TRBJ1-4 and V is TRBV2; 7 bases match TRBD1. The CDR3 totals 14 residues. The germline gives CDR1 SNHLY, CDR2 FYNNEI. V dropped 6 bases and J dropped 5; count of bases not matched to a gene: 6. As DNA, the CDR3 is TGTGCCAGCAGGAAAACAGGGGCAAATGAAAAACTGTTTTTT. This encodes CASRKTGANEKLFF.

The CDR3 region has the DNA TGCGCCAGCAGCTTGCAAGCGGGAGTCAATGAGCAGTTCTTC. Amino acid sequence: CASSLQAGVNEQFF. The chain carries TRBV5-1 and TRBJ2-1, with TRBD2 identical over 8 bases. Unmatched junction bases numbered 3, after V lost 1 base and J lost 6 bases. This CDR3 has 14 residues. Germline CDR1 reads SGHRS; CDR2 reads YFSETQ.

CDR3 loop: CASSLASGRADEQFF. For the CDR3, the DNA is TGTGCCAGCAGCTTAGCTAGCGGGAGGGCTGATGAGCAGTTCTTC. The chain employs TRBV7-8 and TRBJ2-1; 11 nucleotides line up with TRBD2. With 0 bases clipped from V and 8 bases from J, the junction kept 3 bases outside the gene matches. This CDR3 has 15 residues. The germline gives CDR1 SGHVS, CDR2 FQNEAQ.

The J gene is TRBJ2-5, the V gene TRBV5-1, with 11 bases matching TRBD2. CDR1 is SGHRS and CDR2 is YFSETQ in the germline V gene. The trim removed 6 bases at V and 4 bases at J, leaving 17 bases unmatched. The CDR3 length is 18 residues. The CDR3 region has the DNA TGCGCCAGCACCCGTCGCCAGGGCACTAGCGGGAGTGGAGAGACCCAGTACTTC. Its translation is CASTRRQGTSGSGETQYF.